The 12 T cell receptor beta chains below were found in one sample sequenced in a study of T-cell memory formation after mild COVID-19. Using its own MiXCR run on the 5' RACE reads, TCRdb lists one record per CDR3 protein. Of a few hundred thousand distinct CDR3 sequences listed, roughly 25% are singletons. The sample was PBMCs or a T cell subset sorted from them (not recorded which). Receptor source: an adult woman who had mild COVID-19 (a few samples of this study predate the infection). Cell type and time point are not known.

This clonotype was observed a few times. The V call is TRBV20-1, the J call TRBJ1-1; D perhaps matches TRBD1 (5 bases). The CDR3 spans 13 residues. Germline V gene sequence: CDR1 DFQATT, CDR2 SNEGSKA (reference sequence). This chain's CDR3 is CSHPGGGDTEAFF. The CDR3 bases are TGCAGCCATCCTGGGGGTGGGGACACTGAAGCTTTCTTT.

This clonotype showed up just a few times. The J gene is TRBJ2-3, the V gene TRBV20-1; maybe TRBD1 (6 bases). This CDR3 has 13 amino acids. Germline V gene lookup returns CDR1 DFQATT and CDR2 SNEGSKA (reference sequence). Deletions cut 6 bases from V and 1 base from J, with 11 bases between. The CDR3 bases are TGCAGTGCCCTGGACAGACGCACAGATACGCAGTATTTT. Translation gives CSALDRRTDTQYF.

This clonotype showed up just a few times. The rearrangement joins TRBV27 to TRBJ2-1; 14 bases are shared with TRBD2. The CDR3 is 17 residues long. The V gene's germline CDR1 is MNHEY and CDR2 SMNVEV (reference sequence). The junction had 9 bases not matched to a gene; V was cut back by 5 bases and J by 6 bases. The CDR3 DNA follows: TGTGCCAGCAGTCCCCGGGGACTAGCGGGGGTTGTCAATGAGCAGTTCTTC. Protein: CASSPRGLAGVVNEQFF.

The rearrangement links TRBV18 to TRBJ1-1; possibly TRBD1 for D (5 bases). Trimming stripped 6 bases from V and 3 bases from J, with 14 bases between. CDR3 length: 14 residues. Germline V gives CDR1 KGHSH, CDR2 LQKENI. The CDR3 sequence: CASSPGTKDTEAFF. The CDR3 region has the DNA TGTGCCAGCTCTCCCGGGACGAAGGACACTGAAGCTTTCTTT.

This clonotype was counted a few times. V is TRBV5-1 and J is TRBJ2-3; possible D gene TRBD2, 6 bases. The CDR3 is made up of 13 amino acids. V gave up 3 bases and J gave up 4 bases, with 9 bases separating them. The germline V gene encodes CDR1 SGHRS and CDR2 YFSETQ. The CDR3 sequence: CASSWGGADTQYF. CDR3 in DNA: TGCGCCAGCAGCTGGGGAGGTGCAGATACGCAGTATTTT.

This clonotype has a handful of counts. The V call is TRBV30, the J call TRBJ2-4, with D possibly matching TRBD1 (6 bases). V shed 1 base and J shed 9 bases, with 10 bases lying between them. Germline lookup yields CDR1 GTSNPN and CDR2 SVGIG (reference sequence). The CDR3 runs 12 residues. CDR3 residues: CAWSGTESIQYF. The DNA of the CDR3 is TGTGCCTGGAGTGGGACAGAAAGCATTCAGTACTTC.

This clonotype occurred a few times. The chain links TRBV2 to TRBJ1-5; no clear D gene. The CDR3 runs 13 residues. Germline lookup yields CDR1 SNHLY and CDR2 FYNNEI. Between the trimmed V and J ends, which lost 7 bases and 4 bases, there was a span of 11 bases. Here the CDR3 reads CASTPGRNQPQHF. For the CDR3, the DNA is TGTGCCAGCACGCCGGGCCGGAATCAGCCCCAGCATTTT.

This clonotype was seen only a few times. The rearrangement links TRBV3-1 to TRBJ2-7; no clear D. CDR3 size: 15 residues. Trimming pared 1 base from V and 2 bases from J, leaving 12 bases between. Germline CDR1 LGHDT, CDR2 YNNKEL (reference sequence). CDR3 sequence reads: CASSQGSWGTYEQYF. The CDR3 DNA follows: TGTGCCAGCAGCCAAGGGTCATGGGGTACCTACGAGCAGTACTTC.

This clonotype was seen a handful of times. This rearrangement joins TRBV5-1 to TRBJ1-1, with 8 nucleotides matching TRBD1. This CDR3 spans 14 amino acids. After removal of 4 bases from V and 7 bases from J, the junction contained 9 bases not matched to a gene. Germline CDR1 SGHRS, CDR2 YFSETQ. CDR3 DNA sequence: TGCGCCAGCAGCCCCGGACAGGGCGTCGATGAAGCTTTCTTT. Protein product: CASSPGQGVDEAFF.

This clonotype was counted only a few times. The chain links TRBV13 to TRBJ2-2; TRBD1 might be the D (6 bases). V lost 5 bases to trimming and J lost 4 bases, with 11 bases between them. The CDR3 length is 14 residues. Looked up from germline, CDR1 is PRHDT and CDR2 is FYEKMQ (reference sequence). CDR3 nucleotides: TGTGCCAGCAGCCCCTGGGACACCACCGGGGAGCTGTTTTTT. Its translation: CASSPWDTTGELFF.

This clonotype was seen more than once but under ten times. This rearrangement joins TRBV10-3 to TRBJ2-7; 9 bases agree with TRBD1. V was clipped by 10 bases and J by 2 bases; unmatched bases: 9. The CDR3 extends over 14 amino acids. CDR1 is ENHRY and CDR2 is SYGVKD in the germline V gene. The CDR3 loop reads CATLDGQGTYEQYF. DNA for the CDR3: TGTGCCACCCTAGACGGACAGGGGACCTACGAGCAGTACTTC.

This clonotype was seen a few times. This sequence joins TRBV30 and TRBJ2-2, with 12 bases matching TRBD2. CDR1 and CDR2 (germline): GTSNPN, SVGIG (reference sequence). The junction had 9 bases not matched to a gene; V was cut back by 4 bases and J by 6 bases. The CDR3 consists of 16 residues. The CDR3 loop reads CAWIPRLAGVPGELFF. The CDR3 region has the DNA TGTGCCTGGATTCCGAGACTAGCGGGAGTTCCCGGGGAGCTGTTTTTT.